Shown below are 5 T cell receptor beta chains from a single sample sequenced in a study of beta chain features in type 1 diabetes. General study results and limits: Moderately but significantly shorter TCRB CDR3s were found in Type 1 diabetes patients in all four CD4+ subsets.

What was sequenced were expressed TCRB transcripts, since all of the isolated RNA had been reverse transcribed. TCRdb's table, derived via immunoSEQ multiplex PCR, lists solely in-frame clones and lacks some. The sample yields some 290,000 clones, 24% seen once. No cognate antigen is known for these TCRs. Sequencing was performed on naive CD4+ T cells from blood. Source of these receptors: a woman in her twenties or thirties with type 1 diabetes.

In its sample, this clone was seen a few times. The rearrangement links TRBV30 to TRBJ1-1; possibly TRBD1 for D (6 bases). The CDR3 is 14 amino acids. The germline V gene has CDR1 GTSNPN and CDR2 SVGIG (reference sequence). The V and J ends lost 6 bases and 2 bases respectively, with 16 bases between them. The CDR3 sequence is CACHRRGGNTEAFF. The CDR3 nucleotides are TGTGCCTGCCACCGCCGAGGGGGAAACACTGAAGCTTTCTTT.

This clone was detected only a few times. The chain links TRBV18 to TRBJ2-7, with D perhaps matching TRBD1 (5 bases). From germline, CDR1 is KGHSH and CDR2 LQKENI. V lost 2 bases and J lost 0, with 11 bases in between. The CDR3 has 15 residues. CDR3 in DNA: TGTGCCAGCTCACCAATTGGACATTACTCCTACGAGCAGTACTTC. This gives the protein CASSPIGHYSYEQYF.

This chain joins TRBV28 and TRBJ1-1, with 10 bases that match TRBD1. Germline assignment: CDR1 MDHEN and CDR2 SYDVKM. J lost 4 bases, V lost 3 bases, and 5 bases had no gene match. The CDR3 covers 15 residues. In nucleotides, the CDR3 is TGTGCCAGCAGTTTGTCCGGGACAGGGGTCACTGAAGCTTTCTTT. Amino acids: CASSLSGTGVTEAFF.

The rearrangement joins TRBV30 to TRBJ2-7, with D perhaps TRBD2 (6 bases). Germline V CDR1 and CDR2: GTSNPN, SVGIG (reference sequence). The CDR3 is made up of 14 amino acids. The V end was cut by 4 bases, the J end by 6 bases, with 19 bases between. The CDR3 loop is CAWNRLRRESEQYF. In nucleotides, the CDR3 is TGTGCCTGGAACAGACTCCGCCGGGAGTCCGAGCAGTACTTC.

Regarding this clone: This CDR3 is also generated by other DNA sequences in the sample. CDR3 protein: CSVERGSTDTQYF. The DNA for the CDR3 is TGCAGCGTTGAGAGGGGGAGCACAGATACGCAGTATTTT. The V gene is TRBV29-1, the J gene TRBJ2-3; possible D gene TRBD1, 6 bases. Trimming shortened V by 3 bases and J by 0 bases, and 7 bases separated the two germline ends. Germline values: CDR1 SQVTM, CDR2 ANQGSEA. The CDR3 spans 13 residues.